Only a few counts were recorded for the clone carrying this T cell receptor beta chain. Its target is not known. This sample was included in a study of blood T cells in healthy people across ages. General observations from the study: Investigators treated diversity estimates from one million T cells as underestimates.

Isolated PBMCs totaled at least 6 million in each sample. After removal of 0 bases from V and 6 bases from J, the junction contained 6 bases not matched to a gene. The CDR3 is made up of 16 amino acids. CDR1 is DFQATT and CDR2 is SNEGSKA in the germline V gene (reference sequence). Together with a sample-barcoded 5' primer, a J-beta primer mix was included in a second PCR lasting about 6 to 11 cycles. A tag from a template-switch adaptor with 12 random nucleotides marked each cDNA molecule. TCRdb re-called the 5' RACE reads through MiXCR, storing one row per CDR3 protein. This sample has roughly 2 million distinct CDR3 sequences; about 50% occur once, and the top ten carry over 2%.

Sample: blood. This chain connects TRBV20-1 to TRBJ1-6; 9 nucleotides match TRBD1. The TCR originated in a woman in her 40s in good health. The CDR3 DNA reads TGCAGTGCTAGAGATCGGGGGACAGGGAGTAATTCACCCCTCCACTTT. This codes for CSARDRGTGSNSPLHF.